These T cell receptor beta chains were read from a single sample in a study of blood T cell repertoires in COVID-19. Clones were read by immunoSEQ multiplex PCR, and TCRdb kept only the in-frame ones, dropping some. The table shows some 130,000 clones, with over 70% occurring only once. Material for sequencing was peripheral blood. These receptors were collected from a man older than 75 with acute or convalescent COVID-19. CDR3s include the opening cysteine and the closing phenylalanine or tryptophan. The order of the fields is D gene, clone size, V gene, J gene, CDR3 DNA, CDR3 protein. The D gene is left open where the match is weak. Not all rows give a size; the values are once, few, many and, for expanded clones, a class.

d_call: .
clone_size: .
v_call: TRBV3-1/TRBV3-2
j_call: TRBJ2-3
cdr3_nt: TGTGCCAGCAGCCTGGACAGTAGTTGGACTACGCAGTATTTT
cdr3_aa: CASSLDSSWTTQYF

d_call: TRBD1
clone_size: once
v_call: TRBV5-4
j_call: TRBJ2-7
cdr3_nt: TGTGCCAGCAGCTTATCCGGGACAGACTACGAGCAGTACTTC
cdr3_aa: CASSLSGTDYEQYF

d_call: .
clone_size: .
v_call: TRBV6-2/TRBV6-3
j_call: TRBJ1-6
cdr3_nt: TGTGCCAGCAGTCGCGACAGTTATTCACCCCTCCACTTT
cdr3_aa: CASSRDSYSPLHF

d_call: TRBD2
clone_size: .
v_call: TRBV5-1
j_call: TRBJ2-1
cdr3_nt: TGCGCCAGCAGCGCGACGGGGGGGAGCTCCTACAATGAGCAGTTCTTC
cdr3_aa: CASSATGGSSYNEQFF

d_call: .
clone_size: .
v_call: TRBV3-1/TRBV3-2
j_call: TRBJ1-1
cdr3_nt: TGTGCCAGCAGCCAAGCTGCAGGGGATGCTTTCTTT
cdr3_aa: CASSQAAGDAFF

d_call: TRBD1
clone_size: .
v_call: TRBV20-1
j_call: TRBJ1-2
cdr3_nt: TGCAGTGCTAGTCCGGGACAGGGGGCAAACTATGGCTACACCTTC
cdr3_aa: CSASPGQGANYGYTF

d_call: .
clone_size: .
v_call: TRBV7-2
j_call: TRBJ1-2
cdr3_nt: TGTGCCAGCAGCTTAGCCGCGGGGGGTTCTGGCTACACCTTC
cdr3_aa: CASSLAAGGSGYTF

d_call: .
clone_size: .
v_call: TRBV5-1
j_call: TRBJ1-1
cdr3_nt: TGCGCCAGCAGCTCCCGACTATTTTCCGAAGCTTTCTTT
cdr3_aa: CASSSRLFSEAFF

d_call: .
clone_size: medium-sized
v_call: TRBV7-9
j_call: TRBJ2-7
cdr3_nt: TGTGCCAGCAGCTTAGTTGGCCCTTACTACGAGCAGTACTTC
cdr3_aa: CASSLVGPYYEQYF

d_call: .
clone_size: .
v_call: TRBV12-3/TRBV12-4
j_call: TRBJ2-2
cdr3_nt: TGTGCCAGCAGTCCGGGGGTCTCGGAGCTGTTTTTT
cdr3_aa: CASSPGVSELFF

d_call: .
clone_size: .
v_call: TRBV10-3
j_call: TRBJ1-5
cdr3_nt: TGTGCCATCAGTGAAAACCCACGAGATCAGCCCCAGCATTTT
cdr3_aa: CAISENPRDQPQHF

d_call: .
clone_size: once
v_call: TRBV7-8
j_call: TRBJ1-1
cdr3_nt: TGTGCCAGCAGTCATTGGACAGCGAACACTGAAGCTTTCTTT
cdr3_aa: CASSHWTANTEAFF

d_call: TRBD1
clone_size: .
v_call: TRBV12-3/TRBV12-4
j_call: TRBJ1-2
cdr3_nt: TGTGCCAGCGGGACAGGGTGGAGTGGCTACACCTTC
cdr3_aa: CASGTGWSGYTF

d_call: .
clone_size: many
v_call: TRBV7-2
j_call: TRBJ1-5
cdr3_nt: TGTGCCAGCAGCTTAGACGGGTATAGCAATCAGCCCCAGCATTTT
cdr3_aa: CASSLDGYSNQPQHF

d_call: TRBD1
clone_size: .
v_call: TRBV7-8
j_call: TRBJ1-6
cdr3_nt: TGTGCCAGCAGCTTAGAACCGACAGGGAGCTCCTATAATTCACCCCTCCACTTT
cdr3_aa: CASSLEPTGSSYNSPLHF

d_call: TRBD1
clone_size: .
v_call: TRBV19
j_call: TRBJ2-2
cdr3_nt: TGTGCCACTAATATACAGGGGGTGATAGGGAACACCGGGGAGCTGTTTTTT
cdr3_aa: CATNIQGVIGNTGELFF

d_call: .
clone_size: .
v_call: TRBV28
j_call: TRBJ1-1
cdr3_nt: TGTGCCAGCAGTTTATGGGGGGCGCGAACTGAAGCTTTCTTT
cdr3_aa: CASSLWGARTEAFF

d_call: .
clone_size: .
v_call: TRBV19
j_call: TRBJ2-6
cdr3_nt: TGTGCCAGTCTGGGACTCTACAGCTCTGGGGCCAACGTCCTGACTTTC
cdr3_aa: CASLGLYSSGANVLTF

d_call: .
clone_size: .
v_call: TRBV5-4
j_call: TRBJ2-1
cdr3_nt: TGTGCCAGCAGCCCCGGGACATCCAGCTCCTACAATGAGCAGTTCTTC
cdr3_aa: CASSPGTSSSYNEQFF

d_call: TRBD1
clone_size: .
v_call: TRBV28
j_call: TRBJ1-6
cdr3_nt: TGTGCCAGCAGCCTTTTCCCGGGACAGGAAGATTCACCCCTCCACTTT
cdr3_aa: CASSLFPGQEDSPLHF

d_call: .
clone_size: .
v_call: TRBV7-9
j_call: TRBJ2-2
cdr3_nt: TGTGCCAGCAACCGACCTCAAGGGACAGGGGAGCTGTTTTTT
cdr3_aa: CASNRPQGTGELFF

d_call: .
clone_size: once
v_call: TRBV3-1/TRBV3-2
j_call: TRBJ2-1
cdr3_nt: TGTGCCAGCAGCCAAAGTTCCATAGCGCCGAACAATGAGCAGTTCTTC
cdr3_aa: CASSQSSIAPNNEQFF

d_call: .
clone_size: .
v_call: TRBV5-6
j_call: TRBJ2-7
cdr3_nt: TGTGCCAGCAGCCGACGTGCGGTATCCTACGAGCAGTACTTC
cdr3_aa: CASSRRAVSYEQYF

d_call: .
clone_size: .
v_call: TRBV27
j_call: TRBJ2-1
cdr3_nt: TGTGCCAGCAGTTCACAGGGACCCTCCTACAATGAGCAGTTCTTC
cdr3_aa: CASSSQGPSYNEQFF

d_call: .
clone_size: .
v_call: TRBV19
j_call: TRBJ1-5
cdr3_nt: TGTGCCAGTAGTATAGAGGAGGGCAATCAGCCCCAGCATTTT
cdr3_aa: CASSIEEGNQPQHF

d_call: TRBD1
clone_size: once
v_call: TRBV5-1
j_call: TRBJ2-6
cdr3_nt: TGCGCCAGCAGCTTAGGGGACAGTGGGGCCAACGTCCTGACTTTC
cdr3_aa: CASSLGDSGANVLTF

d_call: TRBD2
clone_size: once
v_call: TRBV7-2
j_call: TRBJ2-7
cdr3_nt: TGTGCCAGCAGCTTAAGTACTAGCGGGGGCTACGAGCAGTACTTC
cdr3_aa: CASSLSTSGGYEQYF

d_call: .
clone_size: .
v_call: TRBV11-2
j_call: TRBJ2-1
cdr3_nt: TGTGCCAGCAGCTTGACGCTGGAGTACAATGAGCAGTTCTTC
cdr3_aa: CASSLTLEYNEQFF

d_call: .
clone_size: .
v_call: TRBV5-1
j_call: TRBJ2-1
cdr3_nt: TGCGCCAGCAGCTTCGGGACGGGGGGCCACAATGAGCAGTTCTTC
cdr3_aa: CASSFGTGGHNEQFF

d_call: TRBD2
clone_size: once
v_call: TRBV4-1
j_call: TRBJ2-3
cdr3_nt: TGCGCCAGCAGCCAAGCCCGTTTAGCGGGGGGAACAGATACGCAGTATTTT
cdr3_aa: CASSQARLAGGTDTQYF

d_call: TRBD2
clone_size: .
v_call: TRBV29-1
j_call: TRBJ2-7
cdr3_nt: TGCAGCGTCCATAGCGGGGGGGCCGGAGAGCAGTACTTC
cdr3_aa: CSVHSGGAGEQYF

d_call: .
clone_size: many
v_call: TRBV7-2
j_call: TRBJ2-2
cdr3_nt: TGTGCCAGCAGCCGCCATCTAACTGACGGGGAGCTGTTTTTT
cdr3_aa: CASSRHLTDGELFF

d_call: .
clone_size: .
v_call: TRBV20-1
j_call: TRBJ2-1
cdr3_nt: TGCAGTGCTAGTTTGGGGGCGCAATCCCTTATTTACAATGAGCAGTTCTTC
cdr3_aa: CSASLGAQSLIYNEQFF

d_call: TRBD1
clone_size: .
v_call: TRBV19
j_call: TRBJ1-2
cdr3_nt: TGTGCCAGTAGTAACCATCCGGGACAGCTAAATGGCTACACCTTC
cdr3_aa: CASSNHPGQLNGYTF

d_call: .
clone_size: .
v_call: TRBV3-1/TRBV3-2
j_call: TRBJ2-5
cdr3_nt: TGTGCCAGCAGCCCTCCATACGCGTTGACGGGAGAGACCCAGTACTTC
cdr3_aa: CASSPPYALTGETQYF

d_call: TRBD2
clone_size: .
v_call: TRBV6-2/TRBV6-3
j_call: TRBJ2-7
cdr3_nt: TGTGCCAGCAGTTACACCCCGGGACTAGCGGATTACGAGCAGTACTTC
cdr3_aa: CASSYTPGLADYEQYF

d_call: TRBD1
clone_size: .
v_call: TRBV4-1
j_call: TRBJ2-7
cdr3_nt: TGCGCCAGCAGCCGAGGGACAGGGAAAGCCTACGAGCAGTACTTC
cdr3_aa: CASSRGTGKAYEQYF

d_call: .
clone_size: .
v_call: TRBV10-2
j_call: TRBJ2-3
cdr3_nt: TGCGCCAGCAGTGAGTCTCAGACGCAGTATTTT
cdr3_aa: CASSESQTQYF

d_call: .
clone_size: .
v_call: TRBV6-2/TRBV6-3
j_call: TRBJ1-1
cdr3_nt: TGTGCCAGCAGTTCTCAGACTTCGGCCCAAACTTTCTTT
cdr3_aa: CASSSQTSAQTFF

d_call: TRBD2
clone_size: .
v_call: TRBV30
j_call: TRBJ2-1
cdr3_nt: TGTGCCTGGAGTAAACCGGGACTAGCCCCGTACGAGCAGTTCTTC
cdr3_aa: CAWSKPGLAPYEQFF

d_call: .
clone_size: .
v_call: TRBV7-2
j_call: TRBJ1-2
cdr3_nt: TGTGCCAGCAGCTTAGTAGCGGGGGGACAAAACTATGGCTACACCTTC
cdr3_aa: CASSLVAGGQNYGYTF

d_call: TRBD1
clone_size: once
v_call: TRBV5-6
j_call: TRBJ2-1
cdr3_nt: TGTGCCAGCAGCACTGGACAGGGTAGCGATGAGCAGTTCTTC
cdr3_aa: CASSTGQGSDEQFF

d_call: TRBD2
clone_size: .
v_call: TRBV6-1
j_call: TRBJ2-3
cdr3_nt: TGTGCCAGCAGTGAGCGGACTAGCGGGGGGGCAGGCACAGATACGCAGTATTTT
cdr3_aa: CASSERTSGGAGTDTQYF

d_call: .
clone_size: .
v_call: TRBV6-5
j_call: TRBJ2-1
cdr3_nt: TGTGCCAGCAGTTACGGCAGGTATAAGCAGTTCTTC
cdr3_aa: CASSYGRYKQFF

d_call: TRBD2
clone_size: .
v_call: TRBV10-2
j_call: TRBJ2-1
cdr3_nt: TGCGCCAGTAGTGCGGTTAGCGGGGCATACAATGAGCAGTTCTTC
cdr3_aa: CASSAVSGAYNEQFF